Below are 23 T cell receptor beta chains sequenced from a single sample in a study of blood T cells in healthy people across ages. A second PCR, run for about 6 to 11 cycles, used a sample-barcoded 5' primer plus a J-beta primer mix. TCRdb reprocessed the 5' RACE reads via MiXCR and lists one record per CDR3 protein. The sample records hundreds of thousands of distinct CDR3 sequences, around a fifth being singletons. Sequenced: blood. The receptor set was obtained from a man between 65 and 80 years old in good health.

J is TRBJ1-1 and V is TRBV20-1; weak D call: TRBD1 (6 bases). V dropped 5 bases and J dropped 0 bases, with 10 bases sitting between them. The CDR3 spans 13 residues. Germline CDR1 and CDR2: DFQATT and SNEGSKA (reference sequence). CDR3 residues: CSALDRMNTEAFF. The CDR3 DNA reads TGCAGTGCTCTGGACAGAATGAACACTGAAGCTTTCTTT.

This clonotype was counted a few times. The J gene is TRBJ2-3, the V gene TRBV18, with TRBD2 identical over 10 bases. The germline V gene has CDR1 KGHSH and CDR2 LQKENI. The length of the CDR3 is 17 residues. V dropped 5 bases and J dropped 1; count of bases not matched to a gene: 9. As DNA, the CDR3 is TGTGCCAGCTCAGCCTTCGCTAGCGGGAGCCGCACAGATACGCAGTATTTT. Its translation is CASSAFASGSRTDTQYF. The whole variable domain, remainder taken from reference TRBV18 and TRBJ2-3, is NAGVMQNPRHLVRRRGQEARLRCSPMKGHSHVYWYRQLPEEGLKFMVYLQKENIIDESGMPKERFSAEFPKEGPSILRIQQVVRGDSAAYFCASSAFASGSRTDTQYFGPGTRLTVL.

This clonotype was counted between two and nine times. The CDR3 nucleotides are TGTGCCAGCAGGAGGACTAGCGGCAATGAGCAGTTCTTC. Encoded protein: CASRRTSGNEQFF. The gene calls are TRBV7-2 and TRBJ2-1; 10 bases are shared with TRBD2. V dropped 6 bases and J dropped 6; count of bases not matched to a gene: 2. The CDR3 runs to 13 residues. Germline V gives CDR1 SGHTA, CDR2 FQGNSA.

The sample holds many counts of this clonotype. V usage is TRBV19 and J usage is TRBJ2-2, with 10 nucleotides matching TRBD2. The CDR3 loop spans 15 amino acids. CDR1 and CDR2 (germline): LNHDA, SQIVND (reference sequence). With 3 bases clipped from V and 7 bases from J, the junction kept 5 bases outside the gene matches. The CDR3 sequence: CASSIFTSGNGELFF. CDR3 DNA: TGTGCCAGTAGTATCTTCACTAGCGGGAACGGGGAGCTGTTTTTT.

The chain employs TRBV12-3 or TRBV12-4 and TRBJ1-2; TRBD1 agrees at 7 bases. This CDR3 is 15 amino acids long. Trimming cost V 5 bases and J 2 bases; bases outside gene matches: 8. The CDR3 loop reads CASSDRGRGNYGYTF. In DNA form, the CDR3 reads TGTGCCAGCAGTGACCGTGGCAGGGGGAACTATGGCTACACCTTC.

This clonotype was seen more than once but under ten times. This rearrangement joins TRBV6-5 to TRBJ1-1; D remains ambiguous. This CDR3 has 13 residues. V was trimmed by 2 bases and J by 6 bases, leaving 10 bases between them. The germline gives CDR1 MNHEY, CDR2 SVGAGI. This CDR3 is CASSYRVSAEAFF. CDR3 sequence (DNA): TGTGCCAGCAGTTACAGGGTTTCGGCTGAAGCTTTCTTT.

This clonotype was detected a few times. J is TRBJ2-6 and V is TRBV6-1; 11 bases line up with TRBD1. Losses at the gene ends were 6 bases for V and 1 base for J; bases not matched to a gene: 2. Germline V gene sequence: CDR1 MNHNS, CDR2 SASEGT. This CDR3 has 16 amino acids. CDR3 sequence (DNA): TGTGCCAGCAGGGGACAGGGGGTGTCTGGGGCCAACGTCCTGACTTTC. It codes for CASRGQGVSGANVLTF.

This chain joins TRBV10-3 and TRBJ2-5, with TRBD2 identical over 11 bases. With the DNA end fitting TRBJ2-1 better, the J assignment may be wrong. The CDR3 has 17 residues. In germline, CDR1 is ENHRY, CDR2 SYGVKD. The CDR3 DNA follows: TGTGCCATCAGTGAGATTTCTAGCGGGAGGATCAACAATGAGCAGTTCTTC. It codes for CAISEISSGRINNEQFF.

The J gene is TRBJ2-4, the V gene TRBV9, with TRBD1 matching 7 bases. V lost 4 bases, J lost 5 bases, and 9 bases stayed unmatched. Germline CDR1 SGDLS, CDR2 YYNGEE. The CDR3 contains 15 residues. The CDR3 loop reads CASSPPPGGENIQYF. CDR3 DNA sequence: TGTGCCAGCAGCCCGCCCCCAGGGGGTGAAAACATTCAGTACTTC.

This clonotype has more than one count but fewer than ten. The chain combines TRBV4-1 with TRBJ2-5, with 8 positions matching TRBD1. Germline V gene lookup returns CDR1 MGHRA and CDR2 YSYEKL. The CDR3 loop spans 16 amino acids. V was clipped by 0 bases and J by 5 bases; unmatched bases: 8. The CDR3: CASSQDGRQGRETQYF. In DNA form, the CDR3 reads TGCGCCAGCAGCCAAGATGGAAGACAGGGGAGGGAGACCCAGTACTTC.

The gene calls are TRBV6-6 and TRBJ2-2; 11 bases line up with TRBD1. From germline, CDR1 is MNHNY and CDR2 SVGAGI (reference sequence). This CDR3 comprises 16 residues. Losses at the gene ends were 4 bases for V and 6 bases for J; bases not matched to a gene: 7. The CDR3 nucleotides are TGTGCCAGCAGTTTCAGGACAGGGGGCCTATCCGGGGAGCTGTTTTTT. Translating gives CASSFRTGGLSGELFF.

The chain has TRBV6-1 and TRBJ2-5, with D perhaps TRBD2 (6 bases). The V end was cut by 7 bases, the J end by 1 base, with 19 bases between. This CDR3 region has 16 residues. Germline V CDR1 and CDR2: MNHNS, SASEGT. CDR3 nucleotide sequence: TGTGCCAGCAACCTACACCTCCCGGGAGCCCAAGAGACCCAGTACTTC. This sequence encodes CASNLHLPGAQETQYF.

This chain connects TRBV20-1 to TRBJ2-1; the match to TRBD1 covers 7 bases. This CDR3 region has 14 residues. V trimming: 6 bases; J trimming: 1 base; junction bases outside the gene matches: 6. Germline V gene lookup returns CDR1 DFQATT and CDR2 SNEGSKA (reference sequence). CDR3 sequence (DNA): TGCAGTGCAGCAACAGGGGTGTCCTACAATGAGCAGTTCTTC. Translating gives CSAATGVSYNEQFF.

This clonotype was observed at least ten times. The chain is built from TRBV5-1 and TRBJ2-4, with D perhaps matching TRBD2 (5 bases). Germline loops: CDR1 SGHRS, CDR2 YFSETQ. The V gene lost 1 base and the J gene lost 3 bases, with 20 bases spanning the gap. The CDR3 is 18 residues long. DNA of the CDR3: TGCGCCAGCAGCTTGTGGGCGACGGGAATAAATGGCAAAAACATTCAGTACTTC. It yields the protein CASSLWATGINGKNIQYF.

The chain recombines TRBV12-3 or TRBV12-4 with TRBJ2-2, with 9 positions matching TRBD1. There are 14 residues in the CDR3. Unmatched junction bases numbered 7, after V lost 9 bases and J lost 5 bases. The CDR3 protein is CASESGTGTGELFF. The CDR3 DNA follows: TGTGCCAGTGAATCCGGGACAGGGACCGGGGAGCTGTTTTTT.

In this sample, this clonotype turned up a few times. The V call is TRBV3-1, the J call TRBJ2-5; D is perhaps TRBD1 or TRBD2 (5 bases each). The CDR3 runs to 17 residues. The germline V and J ends were trimmed by 1 base and 2 bases, with 17 bases remaining between them. Germline CDR1 LGHDT, CDR2 YNNKEL (reference sequence). CDR3 protein: CASSQVGAELGQETQYF. The DNA for the CDR3 is TGTGCCAGCAGCCAAGTCGGGGCGGAACTGGGACAAGAGACCCAGTACTTC.

CDR3: CASRHGHYSYEQYF. The CDR3, as DNA: TGTGCCAGCAGGCATGGACACTACTCCTACGAGCAGTACTTC. This rearrangement joins TRBV9 to TRBJ2-1; D is perhaps TRBD1 (5 bases). The DNA end lines up better with TRBJ2-7; the J call may be wrong. The CDR3 runs to 14 residues. Germline V gives CDR1 SGDLS, CDR2 YYNGEE.

This clonotype was picked up a small number of times. The chain recombines TRBV4-1 with TRBJ2-1, with D possibly matching TRBD2 (7 bases). There are 17 residues in the CDR3. V dropped 0 bases and J dropped 0 bases, with 12 bases sitting between them. Germline V gene data show CDR1 as MGHRA and CDR2 as YSYEKL. DNA of the CDR3: TGCGCCAGCAGCCAAGAAGAGGCGGGGGCCTCCTACAATGAGCAGTTCTTC. Translation: CASSQEEAGASYNEQFF.

This clonotype was observed at least ten times. The V call is TRBV27, the J call TRBJ1-6; 7 bases are shared with TRBD1. The CDR3 totals 17 residues. With V trimmed by 2 bases and J by 5 bases, 9 bases remained unmatched. From germline, CDR1 is MNHEY and CDR2 SMNVEV (reference sequence). The CDR3 here is CASSLLYGGGHNSPLHF. In DNA form, the CDR3 reads TGTGCCAGCAGTTTACTATACGGAGGGGGCCATAATTCACCCCTCCACTTT.

This clonotype was counted only a few times. V is TRBV6-5 and J is TRBJ1-5; D is ambiguous. Germline values: CDR1 MNHEY, CDR2 SVGAGI. Between the trimmed V and J ends, which lost 8 bases and 2 bases, there was a span of 16 bases. The CDR3 runs to 15 residues. The CDR3 DNA reads as TGTGCCAGCGCTCAACAAGGTCTTGGCAATCAGCCCCAGCATTTT. This codes for CASAQQGLGNQPQHF.

The CDR3 region is CASSSSVAYNEQFF. CDR3 nucleotide sequence: TGTGCCAGCAGTTCAAGCGTGGCCTACAATGAGCAGTTCTTC. The gene calls are TRBV28 and TRBJ2-1; D unresolved. This CDR3 comprises 14 residues. The V end lost 4 bases, the J end lost 2 bases, and 9 bases lay between the germline ends. Germline assignment: CDR1 MDHEN and CDR2 SYDVKM. Drawing the rest from reference TRBV28 and TRBJ2-1, the complete variable domain is DVKVTQSSRYLVKRTGEKVFLECVQDMDHENMFWYRQDPGLGLRLIYFSYDVKMKEKGDIPEGYSVSREKKERFSLILESASTNQTSMYLCASSSSVAYNEQFFGPGTRLTVL.

This clonotype was recorded a few times. This chain joins TRBV25-1 and TRBJ2-2; D possibly corresponds to TRBD2 (5 bases). CDR3 length: 15 residues. Germline CDR1 is MGHDK and CDR2 is SYGVNS. V was cut by 6 bases and J by 1 base, with 12 bases left in between. The CDR3 spells CASRKEAGNTGELFF. The CDR3 nucleotides are TGTGCCAGCAGGAAGGAGGCGGGGAACACCGGGGAGCTGTTTTTT.

The table lists this clonotype with a few counts. The chain uses TRBV2 and TRBJ2-4, with D possibly being TRBD2 (6 bases). Trimming removed 4 bases at V and 9 bases at J, with 13 bases between. From germline, CDR1 is SNHLY and CDR2 FYNNEI. The CDR3 runs 13 residues. Here the CDR3 DNA reads TGTGCCAGCAGTGTGGGGCGGCGGGGCATTCAGTACTTC. It codes for CASSVGRRGIQYF.